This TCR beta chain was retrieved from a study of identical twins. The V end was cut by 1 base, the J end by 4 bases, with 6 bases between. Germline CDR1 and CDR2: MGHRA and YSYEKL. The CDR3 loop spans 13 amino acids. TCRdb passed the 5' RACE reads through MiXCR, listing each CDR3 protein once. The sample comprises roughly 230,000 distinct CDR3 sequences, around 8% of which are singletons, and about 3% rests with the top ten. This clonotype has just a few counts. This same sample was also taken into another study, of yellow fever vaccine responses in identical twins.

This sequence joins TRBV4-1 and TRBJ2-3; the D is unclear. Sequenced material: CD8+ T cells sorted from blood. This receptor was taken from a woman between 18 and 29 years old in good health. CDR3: CASSQVLADTQYF. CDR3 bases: TGCGCCAGCAGCCAAGTTCTAGCAGATACGCAGTATTTT.